Listed below are T cell receptor beta chains from one sample, sequenced in a study of T cell responses to AZD1222 COVID-19 vaccine. The data were produced by immunoSEQ multiplex PCR, yet TCRdb's version contains in-frame clones alone and is incomplete. This table holds some 150,000 clones, less than 95% found once. The input for sequencing was peripheral blood, taken on day 0 of AZD1222 vaccination. The receptors derive from an adult in good health. Both conserved end residues are part of each CDR3. Fields, in order: J gene, clone size, D gene, V gene, CDR3 DNA, CDR3 protein. A D gene is named only where the DNA matches it firmly. Not every row has a clone size; where given, it reads once, few, many or a size class.

j_call: TRBJ2-1
clone_size: few
d_call: NA
v_call: TRBV5-1
cdr3_nt: TGCGCCAGCAGCTTATCGAGCTCCTACAATGAGCAGTTCTTC
cdr3_aa: CASSLSSSYNEQFF

j_call: TRBJ2-2
clone_size: NA
d_call: NA
v_call: TRBV10-3
cdr3_nt: TGTGCCATCAGCTTTTTTTCTAGGAGAGACACCGGGGAGCTGTTTTTT
cdr3_aa: CAISFFSRRDTGELFF

j_call: TRBJ1-2
clone_size: NA
d_call: NA
v_call: TRBV5-6
cdr3_nt: TGTGCCAGCAGCCAGGACAGCTATGGCTACACCTTC
cdr3_aa: CASSQDSYGYTF

j_call: TRBJ2-7
clone_size: NA
d_call: NA
v_call: TRBV20-1
cdr3_nt: TGCAGTGCTAAAAACCACTACGAGCAGTACTTC
cdr3_aa: CSAKNHYEQYF

j_call: TRBJ1-2
clone_size: NA
d_call: NA
v_call: TRBV30
cdr3_nt: TGTGCCTGGCAGGTCAACTATGGCTACACCTTC
cdr3_aa: CAWQVNYGYTF

j_call: TRBJ1-5
clone_size: NA
d_call: NA
v_call: TRBV6-1
cdr3_nt: TGTGCCAGCAGTGAAAGCGGGACACGTCATAGGCCCCAGCATTTT
cdr3_aa: CASSESGTRHRPQHF

j_call: TRBJ2-3
clone_size: NA
d_call: TRBD2
v_call: TRBV6-2/TRBV6-3
cdr3_nt: TGTGCCAGCAGTCGGACTAGCGGGATTAGCACAGATACGCAGTATTTT
cdr3_aa: CASSRTSGISTDTQYF

j_call: TRBJ1-2
clone_size: NA
d_call: NA
v_call: TRBV7-9
cdr3_nt: TGTGCCAGCAGCTTAGGCCCAGGGAACTATGGCTACACCTTC
cdr3_aa: CASSLGPGNYGYTF

j_call: TRBJ1-1
clone_size: NA
d_call: NA
v_call: TRBV4-1
cdr3_nt: TGCGCCAGCAGCCAACAGGGGACAAACACTGAAGCTTTCTTT
cdr3_aa: CASSQQGTNTEAFF

j_call: TRBJ2-1
clone_size: once
d_call: TRBD2
v_call: TRBV11-3
cdr3_nt: TGTGCCAGCAGCCCAAGCGGGAACAATGAGCAGTTCTTC
cdr3_aa: CASSPSGNNEQFF

j_call: TRBJ1-1
clone_size: NA
d_call: NA
v_call: TRBV29-1
cdr3_nt: TGCAGCGTTGAAAGGTGGGGGAACACTGAAGCTTTCTTT
cdr3_aa: CSVERWGNTEAFF

j_call: TRBJ1-2
clone_size: NA
d_call: TRBD1
v_call: TRBV29-1
cdr3_nt: TGCAGCGTGGCAGGGGACAGGGCCAACTATGGCTACACCTTC
cdr3_aa: CSVAGDRANYGYTF

j_call: TRBJ1-1
clone_size: NA
d_call: NA
v_call: TRBV10-2
cdr3_nt: TGCGCCAGCAGTGAGGGGAGGGGCCTGAACACTGAAGCTTTCTTT
cdr3_aa: CASSEGRGLNTEAFF

j_call: TRBJ1-2
clone_size: NA
d_call: NA
v_call: TRBV15
cdr3_nt: TGTGCCACCAGCAGAGATCGGGGGTGGGGATCCCGCGGCTACACCTTC
cdr3_aa: CATSRDRGWGSRGYTF

j_call: TRBJ2-1
clone_size: NA
d_call: NA
v_call: TRBV6-4
cdr3_nt: TGTGCCAGCAGTGAGACCGGGACATCTCCCGGAAGGGGGCAGTTCTTC
cdr3_aa: CASSETGTSPGRGQFF

j_call: TRBJ1-4
clone_size: NA
d_call: NA
v_call: TRBV6-7
cdr3_nt: TGTGCCAGCAGGCACCGGGACCCAAATGAAAAACTGTTTTTT
cdr3_aa: CASRHRDPNEKLFF

j_call: TRBJ2-7
clone_size: NA
d_call: TRBD2
v_call: TRBV11-3
cdr3_nt: TGTGCCAGCAGCTTAGGATTTTCGGCTAGCGGGGGGTTGGAGTACTTC
cdr3_aa: CASSLGFSASGGLEYF

j_call: TRBJ2-7
clone_size: NA
d_call: NA
v_call: TRBV7-9
cdr3_nt: TGTGCCAGCAGCTTAGCCGAGGGAGTGCAGTACTTC
cdr3_aa: CASSLAEGVQYF

j_call: TRBJ1-4
clone_size: few
d_call: NA
v_call: TRBV5-1
cdr3_nt: TGCGCCAGCACTATGCGGGGGAATAATGAAAAACTGTTTTTT
cdr3_aa: CASTMRGNNEKLFF

j_call: TRBJ2-7
clone_size: NA
d_call: TRBD1
v_call: TRBV13
cdr3_nt: TGTGCCAGCAGCCCGATGGGGAACAGGGGGTACAACGAGCAGTACTTC
cdr3_aa: CASSPMGNRGYNEQYF

j_call: TRBJ2-7
clone_size: NA
d_call: NA
v_call: TRBV29-1
cdr3_nt: TGCAGCGTTGGGGGGTCCGGCGAGCAGTACTTC
cdr3_aa: CSVGGSGEQYF

j_call: TRBJ1-1
clone_size: NA
d_call: NA
v_call: TRBV11-2
cdr3_nt: TGTGCCAGCAGCGCACGACAGGCCCCCACTGAAGCTTTCTTT
cdr3_aa: CASSARQAPTEAFF

j_call: TRBJ2-5
clone_size: once
d_call: TRBD1
v_call: TRBV18
cdr3_nt: TGTGCCAGCTCACCGAGAGGGGGCAGGGAGACCCAGTACTTC
cdr3_aa: CASSPRGGRETQYF

j_call: TRBJ2-7
clone_size: NA
d_call: TRBD1
v_call: TRBV13
cdr3_nt: TGTGCCAGCAGCCCCGGGACAGGGATGAACGAGCAGTACTTC
cdr3_aa: CASSPGTGMNEQYF

j_call: TRBJ1-2
clone_size: once
d_call: NA
v_call: TRBV14
cdr3_nt: TGTGCCAGCAGCATAGTTGCCCTCTATGGCTACACCTTC
cdr3_aa: CASSIVALYGYTF

j_call: TRBJ2-1
clone_size: NA
d_call: NA
v_call: TRBV4-2
cdr3_nt: TGTGCCAGCAGCCAAGTAGGCCGAGGGGCGGGGGCCCTCAATGAGCAGTTCTTC
cdr3_aa: CASSQVGRGAGALNEQFF

j_call: TRBJ2-7
clone_size: NA
d_call: NA
v_call: TRBV6-5
cdr3_nt: TGTGCCAGCAAGATCAGGGGATGGGGTTACGAGCAGTACTTC
cdr3_aa: CASKIRGWGYEQYF

j_call: TRBJ1-2
clone_size: NA
d_call: NA
v_call: TRBV7-9
cdr3_nt: TGTGCCAGCAGCTCCCGGGACGGAAACTATGGCTACACCTTC
cdr3_aa: CASSSRDGNYGYTF

j_call: TRBJ1-1
clone_size: NA
d_call: NA
v_call: TRBV2
cdr3_nt: TGTGCCAGCAGTGAAGGGGAGAGGGGCGCCCCAGAAGCTTTCTTT
cdr3_aa: CASSEGERGAPEAFF

j_call: TRBJ1-6
clone_size: NA
d_call: TRBD1
v_call: TRBV4-1
cdr3_nt: TGCGCCAGCAGCCCGGGGACAGGGGGCGCGACCCTCCACTTT
cdr3_aa: CASSPGTGGATLHF